The present entry profiles one T cell receptor beta chain with its context. There is no known antigen for this receptor. The sample holds no much larger clone one base away, and base qualities are not on file. Enrolling through a virtual design, the prospective study's participants ranged in age from roughly 18 to 89 years and lived across 24 United States geographic areas. To assign participants to cohorts, the prospective study relied on clinical history that participants themselves reported in a screening survey and a study questionnaire. In the prospective study, mobile phlebotomists collected whole blood, serum and a nasopharyngeal or oropharyngeal swab from each participant. Additional blood draws and questionnaires over an approximately two-month period could optionally be provided by prospective study participants. Before DNA extraction, blood samples from the prospective study were shipped at room temperature or frozen.

The CDR3, cysteine through phenylalanine, is 13 amino acids long. Only the CDR3 part of the read is kept: 39 bases, read in frame from the first base. The germline V gene gives CDR1 as KGHSH and CDR2 as LQKENI. V and J are truncated by 6 bases and 2 bases respectively, leaving an intervening sequence of 9 bases. The data stem from a study of blood T cell repertoires in COVID-19 (dated by TCRdb to between 2020 and 2021). At the level of the whole study: Samples from collaborators originated in the United States, Italy and Spain and spanned both the acute and convalescent phases of COVID-19. The prospective study material was composed of cDNA or gDNA derived from T cells, B-cell-depleted T cells, or PBMCs. The dataset comprised deeply sampled blood TCRbeta repertoires from subjects exposed to, actively infected with, or recovered from COVID-19. A freely available public database, intended as a resource for researchers studying the immune response to SARS-CoV-2, is where the repertoires were released. Samples were obtained from the ongoing ImmuneRACE study (first 160 participants) and from 1,254 subjects provided by 6 global collaborators. Nearly every sample came with metadata listing a de-identified subject ID, COVID-19 status, age in years and sex. Where available, HLA class I and class II types were obtained from metadata supplied by the sample provider rather than from assay-based typing.

Study-level results and caveats: The amount of clinical and demographic metadata varied by source and participant and was provided uncurated.

TCRbeta CDR3 regions were amplified from genomic DNA by means of the immunoSEQ Assay, a bias-controlled multiplex PCR. Per the original workflow: The number of nucleated cells in each sample was estimated from the amplification of reference gene primers within the assay. Sequence reads were collapsed and filtered to measure the absolute abundance of every unique TCRbeta CDR3 rearrangement. For each sample, productive Simpson clonality was calculated as the square root of Simpson's diversity index over productive rearrangements. Imported from immuneACCESS, the table was reduced by TCRdb to in-frame sequences with V and J called. These copies leave out some clones; in studies compared against another copy, an unresolved V gene accounts for under half, and the cause of the remainder is not known. For V, J and clone size, that table is used; D and trimming come from the DNA. A total of 150,000 to 200,000 clones appear in this sample, 76% of them only once. Less than 20% of the sample goes to the ten largest clones.

The chain couples TRBV18 to TRBJ2-3, with no confidently assigned D gene. The TCR sequence derives from a woman between 45 and 60 years old with acute COVID-19. Specimen: PBMCs or T cells enriched from blood (not recorded which). The nucleotide sequence is given as TGTGCCAGCTCCCACAAAGTCACAGATACGCAGTATTTT. Its translation is CASSHKVTDTQYF.